These 31 T cell receptor beta chains were sequenced from one sample in a study of Ad26.COV2.S vaccination and SARS-CoV-2 variants. Measured with immunoSEQ multiplex PCR; TCRdb has only the in-frame clones, and not every one. The data show 450,000 to 550,000 clones, approximately 89% seen once. Treatment meaning: 15 to 20 received Ad26.COV2.S at low or high dose, single or two shots; about 5 received placebo; per-sample allocation not given. Samples were taken on day 63 after the first vaccine or placebo injection. The specimen comprised peripheral blood, sampled in a trial of Ad26.COV2.S vaccine versus placebo. All receptors derive from a person aged 18-65 years who received the Ad26.COV2.S COVID-19 vaccine or a placebo.

On this clone itself: An end of the junction differs from the germline gene, which may be a read error. This chain connects TRBV20-1 to TRBJ2-5; D is ambiguous. Germline CDR1 DFQATT, CDR2 SNEGSKA (reference sequence). CDR3 length: 11 residues. CDR3: CSARENPLLDF. As DNA, the CDR3 is TGCAGTGCTAGAGAAAATCCCTTATTGGACTTC.

Note on this clone: At one end, the junction sequence differs from germline, possibly due to a read error. Here the CDR3 DNA reads TGTGCCAGCAGTTACTCCCGAAGGAGCAGCAGACGTTTT. Protein: CASSYSRRSSRRF. This sequence joins TRBV6-6 and TRBJ1-5; D unresolved. CDR1 and CDR2 (germline): MNHNY, SVGAGI (reference sequence). The CDR3 length is 13 residues.

The chain combines TRBV3-1 (or the pseudogene TRBV3-2) with TRBJ1-3; D is ambiguous. V lost 4 bases, J lost 2 bases, and 6 bases lay in between. CDR1 is LGHDT, CDR2 YNNKEL, per germline (reference sequence). This CDR3 comprises 13 residues. CDR3 sequence reads: CASSPAAGNTIYF. CDR3 coding DNA: TGTGCCAGCAGCCCCGCGGCTGGAAACACCATATATTTT.

This chain joins TRBV18 and TRBJ1-1, with a possible D match to TRBD1 (6 bases). Germline-derived CDR1 and CDR2 are KGHSH and LQKENI. Trimming shortened V by 1 base and J by 5 bases, and 26 bases separated the two germline ends. This CDR3 spans 19 amino acids. CDR3 coding DNA: TGTGCCAGCTCACCACGGCGGTACCCCGACGTCGAGAGGGGGACTGAAGCTTTCTTT. Its translation: CASSPRRYPDVERGTEAFF.

This clone has only a few counts. V is TRBV6-5 and J is TRBJ2-7, with D unclear. This CDR3 has 13 amino acids. Looked up from germline, CDR1 is MNHEY and CDR2 is SVGAGI. V lost 7 bases and J lost 2, with 12 bases in between. The CDR3 loop reads CASKNPTTYEQYF. CDR3 bases: TGTGCCAGCAAGAACCCCACCACCTACGAGCAGTACTTC.

This clone is a singleton in its sample. The V and J genes are TRBV9 and TRBJ2-3; D unresolved. This CDR3 has 13 residues. The germline CDR1 and CDR2 sequences are SGDLS and YYNGEE. V lost 0 bases and J 4 bases, leaving 6 bases between the germline ends. CDR3 residues: CASSVGVPDTQYF. CDR3 DNA sequence: TGTGCCAGCAGCGTAGGGGTACCAGATACGCAGTATTTT.

The chain is built from TRBV19 and TRBJ2-3; 8 bases are a match to TRBD2. CDR1 LNHDA and CDR2 SQIVND come from the germline V gene (reference sequence). J lost 6 bases, V lost 4 bases, and 6 bases had no gene match. This CDR3 comprises 14 residues. CDR3 protein: CASSTSGLGDTQYF. CDR3 in DNA: TGTGCCAGTAGTACTAGCGGGTTGGGCGATACGCAGTATTTT.

The chain joins TRBV7-2 to TRBJ2-3; 7 positions agree with TRBD2. Germline V gives CDR1 SGHTA, CDR2 FQGNSA. V lost 5 bases and J lost 6; bases outside the gene matches: 11. The CDR3 totals 15 residues. The CDR3 sequence is CASSRGLRGEDTQYF. In DNA, the CDR3 is TGTGCCAGCAGCCGTGGTTTACGGGGGGAGGATACGCAGTATTTT.

This chain uses TRBV18 with TRBJ1-3; D gene ambiguous. Trimming cost V 1 base and J 0 bases, with 4 bases left between them. This CDR3 contains 14 residues. Germline CDR1 is KGHSH and CDR2 is LQKENI. CDR3 nucleotides: TGTGCCAGCTCACCACAGGGCTCTGGAAACACCATATATTTT. This gives the protein CASSPQGSGNTIYF.

The J gene is TRBJ2-7, the V gene TRBV7-3; 8 nucleotides align to TRBD1. The V and J ends lost 0 bases and 5 bases, in that order; junction bases with no gene match: 6. Per germline, CDR1 SGHTA and CDR2 FQGTGA. The CDR3 runs to 15 residues. Here the CDR3 reads CASSLTGQVIDEQYF. The CDR3 region has the DNA TGTGCCAGCAGCTTAACGGGACAGGTAATAGACGAGCAGTACTTC. The full variable domain, completed using reference TRBV7-3 and TRBJ2-7, is GAGVSQTPSNKVTEKGKYVELRCDPISGHTALYWYRQSLGQGPEFLIYFQGTGAADDSGLPNDRFFAVRPEGSVSTLKIQRTERGDSAVYLCASSLTGQVIDEQYFGPGTRLTVT.

The gene calls are TRBV18 and TRBJ2-3; a weak D match, TRBD2 (5 bases). This CDR3 comprises 18 residues. V was cut by 3 bases and J by 2 bases, with 21 bases left in between. Germline CDR1 is KGHSH and CDR2 is LQKENI. The CDR3 nucleotides are TGTGCCAGCTCACCCCTCCTGGGCGGGCGCATCAACACAGATACGCAGTATTTT. Protein sequence: CASSPLLGGRINTDTQYF. Looking up the rest from reference TRBV18 and TRBJ2-3 gives the full variable domain: NAGVMQNPRHLVRRRGQEARLRCSPMKGHSHVYWYRQLPEEGLKFMVYLQKENIIDESGMPKERFSAEFPKEGPSILRIQQVVRGDSAAYFCASSPLLGGRINTDTQYFGPGTRLTVL.

This clone came up a few times. The chain has TRBV3-1 (or the pseudogene TRBV3-2) and TRBJ2-5; D remains unclear. V was clipped by 0 bases and J by 3 bases, with 8 bases between them. The CDR3 is 14 amino acids. Germline loops: CDR1 LGHDT, CDR2 YNNKEL (reference sequence). CDR3 sequence: CASSQDSQKETQYF. The CDR3 DNA sequence: TGTGCCAGCAGCCAAGATTCCCAGAAAGAGACCCAGTACTTC.

V and J are TRBV10-3 and TRBJ1-2, with a tentative D call TRBD1 (5 bases). This CDR3 is 15 amino acids long. The V and J ends lost 6 bases and 2 bases respectively, with 16 bases between them. The germline V gene has CDR1 ENHRY and CDR2 SYGVKD. CDR3 in amino acids: CAIRSSGTGNYGYTF. DNA for the CDR3: TGTGCCATCAGATCATCAGGGACCGGGAACTATGGCTACACCTTC.

The rearrangement links TRBV27 to TRBJ2-2; D unresolved. The V gene's germline CDR1 is MNHEY and CDR2 SMNVEV (reference sequence). Trimming took off 5 bases at V and 3 bases at J, with 7 bases between the two ends. This CDR3 has 13 amino acids. CDR3 loop: CASSGSHTGELFF. In DNA, the CDR3 is TGTGCCAGCAGTGGTAGCCACACCGGGGAGCTGTTTTTT.

There are a few counts of this clone. The V and J genes are TRBV13 and TRBJ1-2, with a possible D match to TRBD1 (5 bases). Germline V CDR1 and CDR2: PRHDT, FYEKMQ (reference sequence). CDR3 size: 15 residues. The ends were cut back, 4 bases at V and 4 bases at J, with 16 bases in the middle. CDR3 loop: CASSSGRGEGYGYTF. The CDR3 DNA sequence: TGTGCCAGCAGCTCCGGGCGGGGCGAGGGCTATGGCTACACCTTC.

This chain connects TRBV7-3 to TRBJ2-2, with no clear D. The germline V gene has CDR1 SGHTA and CDR2 FQGTGA. Trimming shortened V by 5 bases and J by 0 bases, and 10 bases separated the two germline ends. CDR3 length: 15 amino acids. The CDR3 reads CASSPRAANTGELFF. The CDR3 region has the DNA TGTGCCAGCAGCCCTAGGGCTGCGAACACCGGGGAGCTGTTTTTT.

The gene calls are TRBV27 and TRBJ2-7; 12 nucleotides align to TRBD2. Germline CDR1 MNHEY, CDR2 SMNVEV (reference sequence). CDR3 size: 15 residues. The J segment lost 2 bases and the V segment lost 5 bases, leaving 4 bases of the junction unmatched. The CDR3 bases are TGTGCCAGCAGTGCCCTAGCGGGGGGGGCCTACGAGCAGTACTTC. It specifies CASSALAGGAYEQYF.

V is TRBV4-3 and J is TRBJ1-4; the D is unclear. V was clipped by 1 base and J by 3 bases, with 9 bases between them. This CDR3 contains 15 residues. Germline CDR1 is LGHNA and CDR2 is YSLEER. This CDR3 is CASSQGRQPNEKLFF. The CDR3 bases are TGCGCCAGCAGCCAAGGAAGGCAGCCTAATGAAAAACTGTTTTTT.

CDR3 in amino acids: CASSLARVAEAFF. CDR3 DNA sequence: TGTGCCAGCAGCTTAGCCCGGGTGGCTGAAGCTTTCTTT. The V gene is TRBV5-5, the J gene TRBJ1-1; no definite D call. The germline CDR1 and CDR2 sequences are SGHKS and YYEKEE (reference sequence). The CDR3 is 13 residues long. Trimming took off 2 bases at V and 6 bases at J, with 11 bases between the two ends. Full variable domain (missing parts from reference TRBV5-5 and TRBJ1-1): DAGVTQSPTHLIKTRGQQVTLRCSPISGHKSVSWYQQVLGQGPQFIFQYYEKEERGRGNFPDRFSARQFPNYSSELNVNALLLGDSALYLCASSLARVAEAFFGQGTRLTVV.

The CDR3 sequence: CASSYGKGGYTF. Written as DNA, the CDR3 is TGTGCCAGCAGTTACGGCAAAGGTGGCTACACCTTC. The rearrangement joins TRBV6-5 to TRBJ1-2; D unresolved. The germline V gene has CDR1 MNHEY and CDR2 SVGAGI. The V end was cut by 2 bases, the J end by 7 bases, with 8 bases between. The CDR3 sequence is 12 residues long.

The chain links TRBV28 to TRBJ1-1; TRBD1 agrees at 10 bases. The V gene end was trimmed by 3 bases and the J gene end by 1 base; junction bases not matched to a gene: 2. The CDR3 contains 15 residues. CDR1 MDHEN and CDR2 SYDVKM come from the germline V gene. CDR3 DNA: TGTGCCAGCAGTTTGACAGGGGGCGAGAACACTGAAGCTTTCTTT. Amino acids: CASSLTGGENTEAFF.

This chain connects TRBV5-1 to TRBJ1-4; D is undetermined. The CDR3 extends over 15 amino acids. Germline V lookup: CDR1 SGHRS, CDR2 YFSETQ. With 1 base removed from V and 2 bases from J, the gap between germline ends came to 9 bases. The CDR3 sequence is CASSLRGSTNEKLFF. CDR3 in DNA: TGCGCCAGCAGCTTGCGGGGTTCTACTAATGAAAAACTGTTTTTT. The variable domain in full, completed from reference TRBV5-1 and TRBJ1-4, reads KAGVTQTPRYLIKTRGQQVTLSCSPISGHRSVSWYQQTPGQGLQFLFEYFSETQRNKGNFPGRFSGRQFSNSRSEMNVSTLELGDSALYLCASSLRGSTNEKLFFGSGTQLSVL.

The chain couples TRBV11-2 to TRBJ2-7; the D gene is possibly TRBD2 (5 bases). Trimming stripped 5 bases from V and 0 bases from J, with 14 bases between. Germline V lookup: CDR1 SGHAT, CDR2 FQNNGV. The CDR3 runs 15 residues. This CDR3 reads CASSAGLSISYEQYV. The CDR3 DNA sequence: TGTGCCAGCAGCGCGGGTCTAAGTATCTCCTACGAGCAGTACGTC.

V and J are TRBV5-1 and TRBJ2-2; 7 bases are a match to TRBD2. The CDR3 consists of 15 residues. V dropped 0 bases and J dropped 1; count of bases not matched to a gene: 0. CDR1 SGHRS and CDR2 YFSETQ come from the germline V gene. In DNA, the CDR3 is TGCGCCAGCAGCTTGGCGGGGGGGAACACCGGGGAGCTGTTTTTT. Protein sequence: CASSLAGGNTGELFF.

This clone has more than one count but fewer than ten. V gene TRBV6-2 or TRBV6-3 combines with J gene TRBJ2-7; D unclear. Germline V lookup: CDR1 MNHEY, CDR2 SVGEGT. This CDR3 contains 15 residues. The V end lost 6 bases, the J end lost 3 bases, and 18 bases lay between the germline ends. The CDR3 DNA follows: TGTGCCAGCAGCCCAATCCGGAGCCACCACTACGAGCAGTACTTC. This translates into CASSPIRSHHYEQYF.

The V gene is TRBV7-9, the J gene TRBJ2-1, with 8 bases aligning to TRBD2. The CDR3 extends over 15 amino acids. Trimming took 7 bases from V and 4 from J; bases not matched to a gene: 9. Germline V gene sequence: CDR1 SEHNR, CDR2 FQNEAQ (reference sequence). In nucleotides, the CDR3 is TGTGCCAGCACGGTGTATGCGGGGGGATACAATGAGCAGTTCTTC. Its protein product is CASTVYAGGYNEQFF.

The V and J genes are TRBV20-1 and TRBJ2-1; D remains ambiguous. Trimming removed 6 bases at V and 8 bases at J, with 11 bases between. There are 11 residues in the CDR3. Germline V gene sequence: CDR1 DFQATT, CDR2 SNEGSKA (reference sequence). The CDR3 region is CSASLGDEQFF. CDR3 DNA: TGCAGTGCCTCCCTTGGGGATGAGCAGTTCTTC.

The chain recombines TRBV30 with TRBJ1-3; unclear D gene. V was clipped by 2 bases and J by 1 base, with 3 bases between them. The CDR3 sequence is 12 residues long. From germline, CDR1 is GTSNPN and CDR2 SVGIG (reference sequence). CDR3 sequence: CAWSWSGNTIYF. The CDR3 nucleotides read TGTGCCTGGAGTTGGTCTGGAAACACCATATATTTT.

The V call is TRBV7-3, the J call TRBJ2-2; D is perhaps TRBD1 (6 bases). CDR1 is SGHTA, CDR2 FQGTGA, per germline. The ends were cut back, 11 bases at V and 6 bases at J, with 19 bases in the middle. This CDR3 is 14 amino acids long. This CDR3 reads CASSQGPGAGELFF. The CDR3 nucleotides read TGTGCCTCTTCACAGGGACCCGGAGCCGGGGAGCTGTTTTTT.

The V call is TRBV7-3, the J call TRBJ2-1, with TRBD2 as a possible D gene (6 bases). The CDR3 is made up of 16 amino acids. Germline CDR1 is SGHTA and CDR2 is FQGTGA. V dropped 0 bases and J dropped 0 bases, with 9 bases sitting between them. CDR3: CASSLTVTSSYNEQFF. Here the CDR3 DNA reads TGTGCCAGCAGCTTAACGGTGACTAGCTCCTACAATGAGCAGTTCTTC.

The rearrangement uses TRBV2 and TRBJ2-3; D is ambiguous. V was pared by 5 bases and J by 0 bases, with 12 bases between. The CDR3 is 15 amino acids. Looked up from germline, CDR1 is SNHLY and CDR2 is FYNNEI. The CDR3 reads CASSQPSDSTDTQYF. The CDR3, as DNA: TGTGCCAGCAGTCAACCCAGCGACAGCACAGATACGCAGTATTTT. Variable domain in full (rest from reference TRBV2 and TRBJ2-3): EPEVTQTPSHQVTQMGQEVILRCVPISNHLYFYWYRQILGQKVEFLVSFYNNEISEKSEIFDDQFSVERPDGSNFTLKIRSTKLEDSAMYFCASSQPSDSTDTQYFGPGTRLTVL.